This TCR beta chain was found in a study of cytomegalovirus exposure and HLA in healthy donors. General observations from the study: Under in vitro conditions, a few CMV-associated chains were confirmed as specific for CMV antigens. Later work associated roughly 17,000 TCR beta sequences with HLA alleles at 0.05 false discovery rate. Being productive about 87% or about 30% of the time was typical of most TCR beta V segments in an earlier analysis.

The CDR3 has 14 amino acids. Deletions cut 2 bases from V and 5 bases from J, with 13 bases between. In germline, CDR1 is KGHSH, CDR2 LQKENI. The PCR made use of 60 Vbeta and 13 Jbeta primers. Libraries were prepared by immunoSEQ multiplex PCR; TCRdb keeps only in-frame clonotypes and omits some of them. The sample lists around 170,000 clones; roughly 82% were seen once. Note on this clone: Its specificity is unknown.

The sample taken for sequencing was PBMCs. The source of this sequence is a woman between 45 and 65 years old in good health and CMV-seropositive. V and J are TRBV18 and TRBJ2-7; D perhaps matches TRBD1 (6 bases). This CDR3 reads CASSPVGAGDEQYF. CDR3 DNA sequence: TGTGCCAGCTCACCAGTGGGGGCAGGGGACGAGCAGTACTTC.